A selection of T cell receptor beta chains follows, all from one sample in a study of blood T cell repertoires in COVID-19. Method: immunoSEQ multiplex PCR; TCRdb's copy keeps in-frame clones and lacks some. The sample contains about 160,000 clones, about three quarters of which appear only once. The specimen sequenced was peripheral blood. The source of these receptors is an older man with acute or convalescent COVID-19. The CDR3 runs from the conserved cysteine through the conserved F or W. Fields, in order: CDR3 length, V gene, D gene, J gene, clone size, CDR3 protein, CDR3 DNA. The D gene is left open where the match is weak. Rows give clone size only sometimes, using once, few, many, or a class for an expanded clone.

>16|TRBV7-2|-|TRBJ2-5|-
CASSLGTFWQGETQYF
TGTGCCAGCAGCTTAGGTACCTTTTGGCAGGGAGAGACCCAGTACTTC
>18|TRBV2|TRBD1|TRBJ1-4|-
CASSEGPGQGVYVEKLFF
TGTGCCAGCAGTGAAGGCCCGGGACAGGGAGTTTACGTCGAAAAACTGTTTTTT
>14|TRBV19|TRBD1|TRBJ1-1|-
CASSTGQVVTEAFF
TGTGCCAGTAGTACAGGACAGGTCGTCACTGAAGCTTTCTTT
>18|TRBV3-1/TRBV3-2|TRBD2|TRBJ2-7|-
CASDPTGTSGRRAYEQYF
TGTGCCAGCGACCCTACCGGGACTAGCGGGAGGAGGGCCTACGAGCAGTACTTC
>12|TRBV12-3/TRBV12-4|-|TRBJ1-2|-
CASSLAVYGYTF
TGTGCCAGCAGTTTAGCCGTCTATGGCTACACCTTC
>12|TRBV18|-|TRBJ1-1|-
CASSPRGPEAFF
TGTGCCAGCTCACCAAGGGGCCCTGAAGCTTTCTTT
>15|TRBV5-1|TRBD1|TRBJ2-7|few
CASSLAARGHYEQYF
TGCGCCAGCAGCTTGGCGGCCAGGGGGCACTACGAGCAGTACTTC
>12|TRBV28|-|TRBJ2-4|once
CASSLSRNIQYF
TGTGCCAGCAGTTTATCCCGAAACATTCAGTACTTC
>14|TRBV10-3|TRBD2|TRBJ2-2|-
CATTGTRGTGELFF
TGTGCCACCACCGGGACTAGGGGTACCGGGGAGCTGTTTTTT
>13|TRBV10-3|-|TRBJ2-3|-
CAIMSRSTDTQYF
TGTGCCATCATGTCTAGGAGCACAGATACGCAGTATTTT
>15|TRBV7-2|TRBD2|TRBJ2-7|-
CASSLGPSGGYEQYF
TGTGCCAGCAGCTTAGGACCTAGCGGGGGCTACGAGCAGTACTTC
>15|TRBV6-5|-|TRBJ1-1|-
CASSPKDTGNTEAFF
TGTGCCAGCAGTCCCAAGGACACGGGGAACACTGAAGCTTTCTTT
>15|TRBV28|-|TRBJ1-3|-
CASSFLKGGRNTIYF
TGTGCCAGCAGTTTCCTTAAGGGAGGTCGGAACACCATATATTTT
>13|TRBV4-2|-|TRBJ2-7|once
CASSQGQNYEQYF
TGTGCCAGCAGCCAAGGACAGAACTACGAGCAGTACTTC
>13|TRBV5-1|-|TRBJ1-4|-
CASSLREREKLFF
TGCGCCAGCAGCTTGCGGGAAAGGGAAAAACTGTTTTTT
>14|TRBV6-5|-|TRBJ1-2|-
CASGLQGREGGYTF
TGTGCCAGCGGGTTACAGGGTCGGGAAGGTGGCTACACCTTC
>16|TRBV15|TRBD2|TRBJ2-3|-
CATSIASGSFSDTQYF
TGTGCCACCAGCATAGCTAGCGGGAGTTTCTCAGATACGCAGTATTTT
>13|TRBV5-1|TRBD2|TRBJ2-7|once
CASSRGGNYEQYF
TGCGCCAGCTCCCGGGGGGGGAACTACGAGCAGTACTTC
>12|TRBV3-1/TRBV3-2|-|TRBJ2-1|-
CASSIINNEQFF
TGTGCCAGCAGCATTATAAACAATGAGCAGTTCTTC
>13|TRBV10-3|-|TRBJ1-1|-
CAINSGQNTEAFF
TGTGCCATCAACTCGGGACAGAACACTGAAGCTTTCTTT
>14|TRBV19|-|TRBJ2-1|-
CASIHTGKGNEQFF
TGTGCCAGTATTCATACAGGGAAAGGCAATGAGCAGTTCTTC
>13|TRBV6-5|-|TRBJ1-5|-
CASSSDRNQPQHF
TGTGCCAGCAGCTCCGACAGAAATCAGCCCCAGCATTTT
>13|TRBV12-3/TRBV12-4|-|TRBJ1-1|-
CASSWEANTEAFF
TGTGCCAGCAGTTGGGAGGCGAACACTGAAGCTTTCTTT
>18|TRBV4-1|-|TRBJ1-1|-
CASSQEDNFAGAVPEAFF
TGCGCCAGCAGCCAAGAGGACAATTTCGCAGGGGCCGTACCTGAAGCTTTCTTT
>11|TRBV5-6|-|TRBJ2-3|-
CASSLRDTQYF
TGTGCCAGCAGCTTGCGGGATACGCAGTATTTT
>16|TRBV7-9|TRBD2|TRBJ2-1|-
CASSLDGTSGYNEQFF
TGTGCCAGCAGCTTAGATGGGACTAGCGGGTACAATGAGCAGTTCTTC
>13|TRBV19|-|TRBJ1-2|-
CASSISEVNGYTF
TGTGCCAGTAGTATCTCAGAGGTGAATGGCTACACCTTC
>17|TRBV7-2|-|TRBJ2-3|-
CASSSGERAYSTDTQYF
TGTGCCAGCAGCTCGGGGGAGCGGGCTTATAGCACAGATACGCAGTATTTT
>18|TRBV5-1|TRBD1|TRBJ2-3|-
CASSLTSPGGAGSDTQYF
TGCGCCAGCAGCTTAACTAGTCCAGGGGGCGCGGGGTCAGATACGCAGTATTTT
>18|TRBV2|TRBD1|TRBJ2-3|few
CASRGISRDRSRADTQYF
TGTGCCAGCAGGGGCATTAGCCGGGACAGGAGTAGGGCAGATACGCAGTATTTT
>14|TRBV10-1|TRBD1|TRBJ2-7|-
CASSATGTVGEQYF
TGCGCCAGCAGCGCGACCGGGACAGTTGGGGAGCAGTACTTC
>14|TRBV9|TRBD2|TRBJ2-1|-
CASGGLAQNNEQFF
TGTGCCAGCGGGGGACTAGCGCAGAACAATGAGCAGTTCTTC
>15|TRBV7-2|TRBD2|TRBJ2-7|-
CASSYSSGDSYEQYF
TGTGCCAGCAGCTATTCTAGCGGGGACTCCTACGAGCAGTACTTC
>16|TRBV28|-|TRBJ1-6|-
CASSPSEGSYNSPLHF
TGTGCCAGCAGTCCCTCAGAGGGCTCCTATAATTCACCCCTCCACTTT
>12|TRBV10-3|-|TRBJ1-1|once
CAISDPPFQAFF
TGTGCCATCAGTGACCCCCCCTTCCAAGCTTTCTTT
>14|TRBV6-5|TRBD2|TRBJ2-4|-
CASDPGEGKNIQYF
TGTGCCAGCGATCCGGGGGAGGGCAAAAACATTCAGTACTTC
>17|TRBV24-1|TRBD1|TRBJ2-2|-
CATSDPTGTGVTGELFF
TGTGCCACCAGTGACCCCACCGGGACAGGGGTAACCGGGGAGCTGTTTTTT
>14|TRBV5-6|-|TRBJ1-5|-
CASSSQGSNQPQHF
TGTGCCAGCAGCTCGCAGGGTAGCAATCAGCCCCAGCATTTT
>16|TRBV6-6|-|TRBJ2-7|once
CASSYLRQGIKYEQYF
TGTGCCAGCAGTTACCTCCGGCAGGGGATAAAATACGAGCAGTACTTC
>16|TRBV2|TRBD2|TRBJ2-3|-
CASSGTSGRARNTQYF
TGTGCCAGCAGCGGGACTAGCGGGAGGGCCAGGAATACGCAGTATTTT
>16|TRBV7-6|TRBD1|TRBJ1-5|-
CASSGGQGASNQPQHF
TGTGCCAGCAGCGGCGGTCAGGGGGCGAGCAATCAGCCCCAGCATTTT
>14|TRBV5-4|-|TRBJ1-3|-
CASSQAGRGNTIYF
TGTGCCAGCAGTCAGGCGGGCAGGGGAAACACCATATATTTT
>16|TRBV19|TRBD1|TRBJ1-1|-
CASSIADRVKNTEAFF
TGTGCCAGTAGTATAGCTGACAGGGTAAAGAACACTGAAGCTTTCTTT
>15|TRBV20-1|TRBD2|TRBJ2-1|-
CSASRPSGSYNEQFF
TGCAGTGCTAGTCGACCTAGCGGGAGTTACAATGAGCAGTTCTTC
>15|TRBV28|TRBD2|TRBJ2-3|-
CASTTAGGGSDTQYF
TGTGCCAGCACCACAGCGGGGGGTGGTTCAGATACGCAGTATTTT
>15|TRBV6-6|-|TRBJ1-4|-
CASNRDWGLGEKLFF
TGTGCCAGCAATCGGGATTGGGGGCTTGGAGAAAAACTGTTTTTT
>14|TRBV6-6|TRBD1|TRBJ2-7|-
CASSGTGENNEQYF
TGTGCCAGCAGTGGTACAGGGGAAAATAACGAGCAGTACTTC
>15|TRBV12-2|-|TRBJ1-2|-
CASRSPREGNYGYTF
TGTGCAAGTCGCTCACCTCGGGAGGGGAACTATGGCTACACCTTC
>14|TRBV28|-|TRBJ1-1|-
CASSTGQSNTEAFF
TGTGCCAGCAGCACAGGACAGTCGAACACTGAAGCTTTCTTT
>14|TRBV19|-|TRBJ1-1|-
CASSGGTVNTEAFF
TGTGCCAGTAGTGGGGGGACTGTGAACACTGAAGCTTTCTTT
>15|TRBV5-1|TRBD1|TRBJ1-5|-
CASSPFGQGDQPQHF
TGCGCCAGCAGCCCTTTTGGACAGGGGGATCAGCCCCAGCATTTT
>16|TRBV7-2|TRBD2|TRBJ2-4|-
CASSQRPTRTSGFQYF
TGTGCCAGCAGCCAAAGACCAACCCGGACTAGCGGATTTCAGTACTTC
>12|TRBV12-3/TRBV12-4|TRBD1|TRBJ1-4|-
CASTKVGTVMFF
TGTGCCAGCACTAAGGTGGGGACAGTAATGTTTTTT
>15|TRBV11-3|-|TRBJ2-4|-
CASSLDWWAGNIQYF
TGTGCCAGCAGCTTAGATTGGTGGGCAGGAAACATTCAGTACTTC
>14|TRBV18|TRBD1|TRBJ2-7|once
CASSPRQGADEQYF
TGTGCCAGCTCACCACGTCAGGGGGCCGACGAGCAGTACTTC
>15|TRBV5-4|-|TRBJ2-1|-
CASSLVGSSYNEQFF
TGTGCCAGCAGCTTGGTGGGGAGCTCCTACAATGAGCAGTTCTTC
>14|TRBV7-9|-|TRBJ1-5|-
CASSLDRGNQPQHF
TGTGCCAGCAGCTTAGACAGGGGCAATCAGCCCCAGCATTTT
>15|TRBV13|-|TRBJ2-3|-
CASSLTGLSTDTQYF
TGTGCCAGCAGCTTAACGGGACTCAGCACAGATACGCAGTATTTT
>14|TRBV5-1|-|TRBJ2-5|-
CASSPGPNGETQYF
TGCGCCAGCAGCCCAGGGCCCAATGGAGAGACCCAGTACTTC
>13|TRBV2|-|TRBJ1-2|-
CASSGGLHYGYTF
TGTGCCAGCAGTGGGGGGCTGCACTATGGCTACACCTTC